This is a list of T cell receptor beta chains from one sample in a study of blood T cell repertoires in COVID-19. Data came from immunoSEQ multiplex PCR; TCRdb stores just in-frame clones and leaves some out. In the table there are approximately 84,000 clones, 85% to 90% of which are singletons. Sample: peripheral blood. The receptors stem from a human donor with active COVID-19. The donor label of this sample is uncertain. Each CDR3 is given with its conserved first and last residue. A D gene is named only where the DNA matches it firmly. Size tells how often a clone was seen (once, few, many) or the class of an expanded clone, and some rows leave it out.

clone size | D gene | J gene | V gene | CDR3 protein | CDR3 DNA
few | NA | TRBJ2-7 | TRBV2 | CASSAQGYYEQYF | TGTGCCAGCAGTGCTCAGGGGTACTACGAGCAGTACTTC
NA | TRBD2 | TRBJ2-5 | TRBV28 | CASFSGYWGSQYF | TGTGCCAGCTTTAGCGGGTATTGGGGGAGCCAGTACTTC
NA | TRBD1 | TRBJ2-1 | TRBV5-4 | CANSDRGYNEQFF | TGTGCCAACTCGGACAGGGGCTACAATGAGCAGTTCTTC
NA | NA | TRBJ2-7 | TRBV6-5 | CASSYSTRGDEQYF | TGTGCCAGCAGTTACTCTACCAGGGGGGACGAGCAGTACTTC
NA | TRBD2 | TRBJ2-7 | TRBV7-9 | CASSLPTSGDSYEQYF | TGTGCCAGCAGCCTCCCGACTAGCGGCGACTCCTACGAGCAGTACTTC
once | NA | TRBJ2-4 | TRBV2 | CASSPQGGLAKNIQYF | TGTGCCAGCAGTCCTCAGGGGGGTTTAGCCAAAAACATTCAGTACTTC
NA | TRBD1 | TRBJ2-1 | TRBV19 | CASSMTGGNSYNEQFF | TGTGCCAGTAGTATGACAGGGGGGAACTCCTACAATGAGCAGTTCTTC
NA | TRBD1 | TRBJ2-7 | TRBV5-1 | CASSSNTGGREQYF | TGCGCCAGCAGCTCTAACACAGGGGGTCGCGAGCAGTACTTC
NA | NA | TRBJ1-1 | TRBV6-1 | CASSEGVGAFTEAFF | TGTGCCAGCAGTGAAGGAGTAGGAGCCTTCACTGAAGCTTTCTTT
NA | NA | TRBJ2-5 | TRBV11-2 | CASSKSIGPQQETQYF | TGTGCCAGCAGCAAGTCAATTGGGCCCCAACAAGAGACCCAGTACTTC
NA | NA | TRBJ2-7 | TRBV10-1 | CASSREPRGEQYF | TGCGCCAGCAGTCGCGAGCCCAGGGGCGAGCAGTACTTC
NA | TRBD2 | TRBJ2-4 | TRBV6-5 | CASRAGGVKNIQYF | TGTGCCAGCAGGGCGGGGGGGGTCAAAAACATTCAGTACTTC
NA | NA | TRBJ2-7 | TRBV12-3/TRBV12-4 | CASSLMGAYEQYF | TGTGCCAGCAGTTTAATGGGGGCTTACGAGCAGTACTTC
once | NA | TRBJ1-6 | TRBV5-1 | CASSPVGGISYNSPLHF | TGCGCCAGCAGCCCCGTTGGAGGGATCTCCTATAATTCACCCCTCCACTTT
NA | TRBD1 | TRBJ1-2 | TRBV2 | CASTLGQGLYGYTF | TGTGCCAGCACCCTCGGACAGGGACTCTATGGCTACACCTTC
NA | NA | TRBJ2-5 | TRBV11-2 | CASSYGHSQETQYF | TGTGCCAGCAGCTACGGACATTCCCAAGAGACCCAGTACTTC
NA | NA | TRBJ1-1 | TRBV20-1 | CSARIAEAFF | TGCAGTGCTAGAATCGCCGAGGCTTTCTTT
once | NA | TRBJ1-1 | TRBV6-5 | CASSRTLNTEAFF | TGTGCCAGCAGCAGGACACTGAACACTGAAGCTTTCTTT
NA | TRBD1 | TRBJ2-7 | TRBV19 | CASATGGAYEQYF | TGTGCCAGTGCGACAGGGGGGGCCTACGAGCAGTACTTC
NA | TRBD1 | TRBJ2-2 | TRBV5-6 | CASSFYRGHAGELFF | TGTGCCAGCAGCTTCTACAGGGGGCATGCCGGGGAGCTGTTTTTT
NA | TRBD1 | TRBJ2-1 | TRBV19 | CASSILGTGGGEQFF | TGTGCCAGTAGTATCCTCGGGACAGGGGGCGGAGAGCAGTTCTTC
NA | TRBD1 | TRBJ1-2 | TRBV20-1 | CSASTGTGLGYTF | TGCAGTGCTAGTACCGGGACAGGTCTTGGCTACACCTTC
NA | NA | TRBJ2-7 | TRBV6-1 | CASSEPGREQYF | TGTGCCAGCAGTGAACCAGGGCGCGAGCAGTACTTC
NA | NA | TRBJ1-2 | TRBV4-1 | CASSQELRDGYGYTF | TGCGCCAGCAGCCAAGAGCTGCGGGACGGTTATGGCTACACCTTC
NA | NA | TRBJ1-5 | TRBV2 | CASTPQGLRQPQHF | TGTGCCAGCACGCCTCAGGGGCTCCGACAGCCCCAGCATTTT
NA | TRBD1 | TRBJ2-7 | TRBV19 | CASSMAGGSYEQYF | TGTGCCAGTAGTATGGCAGGGGGCAGTTACGAGCAGTACTTC
NA | NA | TRBJ2-3 | TRBV19 | CASSSRQVSVTDTQYF | TGTGCCAGTAGTAGCAGACAGGTTTCTGTCACAGATACGCAGTATTTT
NA | TRBD2 | TRBJ2-1 | TRBV7-9 | CASSIGLADNEQFF | TGTGCCAGCAGCATCGGACTAGCGGACAATGAGCAGTTCTTC
NA | NA | TRBJ2-1 | TRBV24-1 | CATQGGHLGEQFF | TGTGCCACCCAGGGGGGACATCTCGGAGAGCAGTTCTTC
NA | TRBD2 | TRBJ2-7 | TRBV6-5 | CASSPTSGVSYEQYF | TGTGCCAGCAGTCCTACTAGCGGGGTTAGCTACGAGCAGTACTTC
NA | TRBD1 | TRBJ1-5 | TRBV9 | CASSVSTGGNQPQHF | TGTGCCAGCAGCGTATCGACAGGGGGCAATCAGCCCCAGCATTTT
NA | TRBD2 | TRBJ2-3 | TRBV10-3 | CAISLSSGGITDTQYF | TGTGCCATCAGTCTATCTAGCGGGGGGATAACAGATACGCAGTATTTT
once | NA | TRBJ2-5 | TRBV25-1 | CASSPNPGQGKETQYF | TGTGCCAGCAGCCCCAACCCGGGGCAGGGGAAAGAGACCCAGTACTTC
once | TRBD1 | TRBJ1-4 | TRBV9 | CASSARGTGPNEKLFF | TGTGCCAGCAGCGCCCGGGGGACAGGGCCAAATGAAAAACTGTTTTTT
NA | NA | TRBJ2-1 | TRBV21-1 | CASSKSIGTGGAHNEQFF | TGTGCCAGCAGCAAATCAATAGGGACAGGGGGCGCTCACAATGAGCAGTTCTTC
NA | NA | TRBJ2-5 | TRBV28 | CASSSGGKNHQETQYF | TGTGCCAGCAGTTCGGGGGGCAAAAATCACCAAGAGACCCAGTACTTC
NA | NA | TRBJ2-7 | TRBV5-4 | CASSYRVGGTYEQYF | TGTGCCAGCAGCTACAGGGTTGGGGGTACCTACGAGCAGTACTTC
NA | NA | TRBJ1-4 | TRBV6-6 | CASSWSRTNEKLFF | TGTGCCAGCAGTTGGAGTAGAACTAATGAAAAACTGTTTTTT
NA | TRBD2 | TRBJ2-5 | TRBV7-2 | CASSLGLAGGQETQYF | TGTGCCAGCAGCTTAGGCCTAGCGGGGGGCCAAGAGACCCAGTACTTC
NA | NA | TRBJ1-1 | TRBV5-1 | CASSLIGATEAFF | TGCGCCAGCAGCTTGATTGGGGCAACTGAAGCTTTCTTT
NA | NA | TRBJ1-1 | TRBV5-4 | CASSLGQKNTEAFF | TGTGCCAGCAGCTTGGGACAGAAGAACACTGAAGCTTTCTTT
NA | NA | TRBJ1-2 | TRBV4-3 | CASSQDLRGNYGYTF | TGCGCCAGCAGCCAAGATCTCCGCGGTAACTATGGCTACACCTTC
few | NA | TRBJ1-5 | TRBV19 | CASNPGGRSNQPQHF | TGTGCCAGTAATCCCGGGGGGCGTAGCAATCAGCCCCAGCATTTT
NA | NA | TRBJ2-1 | TRBV7-7 | CASSPPGGVNEQFF | TGTGCTAGCAGCCCCCCCGGGGGTGTCAATGAGCAGTTCTTC
NA | NA | TRBJ1-4 | TRBV6-2/TRBV6-3 | CASSYKGHISEKLFF | TGTGCCAGCAGTTACAAAGGACATATCTCGGAAAAACTGTTTTTT
once | TRBD1 | TRBJ1-5 | TRBV7-8 | CASSFSGTGGNQPQHF | TGTGCCAGCAGCTTCTCCGGGACAGGGGGCAATCAGCCCCAGCATTTT
NA | NA | TRBJ2-3 | TRBV2 | CASSEAGDNYTQYF | TGTGCCAGCAGTGAAGCAGGCGACAACTATACGCAGTATTTT
NA | NA | TRBJ2-5 | TRBV30 | CAWRYFRDSQETQYF | TGTGCCTGGAGGTATTTCCGGGACTCCCAAGAGACCCAGTACTTC
NA | TRBD2 | TRBJ2-2 | TRBV7-8 | CASKGPRGGRSGELFF | TGTGCCAGCAAGGGCCCCCGGGGAGGGCGAAGCGGGGAGCTGTTTTTT
NA | NA | TRBJ1-2 | TRBV9 | CASSVGAGDYGYTF | TGTGCCAGCAGCGTAGGTGCGGGGGACTATGGCTACACCTTC